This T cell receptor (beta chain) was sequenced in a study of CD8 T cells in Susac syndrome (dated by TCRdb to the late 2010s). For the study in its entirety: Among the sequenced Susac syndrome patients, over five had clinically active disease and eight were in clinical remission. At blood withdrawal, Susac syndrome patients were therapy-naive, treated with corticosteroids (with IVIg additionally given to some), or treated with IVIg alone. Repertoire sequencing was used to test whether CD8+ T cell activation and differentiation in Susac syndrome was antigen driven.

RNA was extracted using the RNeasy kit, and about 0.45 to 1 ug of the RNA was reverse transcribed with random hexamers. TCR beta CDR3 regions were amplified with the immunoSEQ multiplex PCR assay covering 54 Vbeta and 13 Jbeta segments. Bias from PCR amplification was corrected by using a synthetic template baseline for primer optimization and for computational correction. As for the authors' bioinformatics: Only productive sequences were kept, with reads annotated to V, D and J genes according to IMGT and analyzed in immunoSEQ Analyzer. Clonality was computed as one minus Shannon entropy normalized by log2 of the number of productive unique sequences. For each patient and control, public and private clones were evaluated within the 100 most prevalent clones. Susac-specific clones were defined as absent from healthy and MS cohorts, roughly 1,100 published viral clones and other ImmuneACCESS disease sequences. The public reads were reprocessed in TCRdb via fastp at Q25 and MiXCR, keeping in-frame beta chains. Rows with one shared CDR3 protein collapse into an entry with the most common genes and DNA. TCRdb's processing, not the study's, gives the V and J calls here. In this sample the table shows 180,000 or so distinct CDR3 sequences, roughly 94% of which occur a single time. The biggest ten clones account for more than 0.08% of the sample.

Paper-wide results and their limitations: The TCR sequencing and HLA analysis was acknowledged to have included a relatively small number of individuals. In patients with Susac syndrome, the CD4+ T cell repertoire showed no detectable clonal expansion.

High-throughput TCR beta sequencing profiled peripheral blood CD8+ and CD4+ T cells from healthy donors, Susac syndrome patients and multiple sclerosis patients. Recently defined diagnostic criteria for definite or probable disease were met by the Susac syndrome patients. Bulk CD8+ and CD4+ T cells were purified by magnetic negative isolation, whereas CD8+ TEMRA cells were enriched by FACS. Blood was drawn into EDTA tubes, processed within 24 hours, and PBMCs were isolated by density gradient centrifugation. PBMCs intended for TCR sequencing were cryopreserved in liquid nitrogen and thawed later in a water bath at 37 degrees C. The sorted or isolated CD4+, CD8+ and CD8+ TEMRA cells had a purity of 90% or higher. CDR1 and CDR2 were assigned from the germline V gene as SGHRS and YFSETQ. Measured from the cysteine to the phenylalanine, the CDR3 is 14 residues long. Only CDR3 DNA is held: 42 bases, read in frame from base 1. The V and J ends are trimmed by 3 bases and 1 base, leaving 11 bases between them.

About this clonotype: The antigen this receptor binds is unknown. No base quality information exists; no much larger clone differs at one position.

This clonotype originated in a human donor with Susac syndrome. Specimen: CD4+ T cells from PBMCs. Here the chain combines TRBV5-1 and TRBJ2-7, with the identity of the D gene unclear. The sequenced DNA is TGCGCCAGCAGCTACAACACACCATCCTACGAGCAGTACTTC. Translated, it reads CASSYNTPSYEQYF.